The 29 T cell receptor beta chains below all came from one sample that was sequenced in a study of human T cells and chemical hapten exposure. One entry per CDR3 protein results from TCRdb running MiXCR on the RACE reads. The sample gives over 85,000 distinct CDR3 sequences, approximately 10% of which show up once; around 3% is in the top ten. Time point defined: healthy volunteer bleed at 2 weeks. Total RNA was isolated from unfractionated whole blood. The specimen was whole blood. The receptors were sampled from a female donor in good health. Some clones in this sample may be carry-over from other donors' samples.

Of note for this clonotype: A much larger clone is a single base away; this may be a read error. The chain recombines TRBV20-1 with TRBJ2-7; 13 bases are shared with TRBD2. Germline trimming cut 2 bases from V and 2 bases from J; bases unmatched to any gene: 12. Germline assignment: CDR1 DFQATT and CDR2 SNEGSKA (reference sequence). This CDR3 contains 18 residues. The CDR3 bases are TGCAGTGCTAGAAGGCTACCGGGACTAGCGGGAACAGCCTACGAGCAGTACTTC. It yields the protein CSARRLPGLAGTAYEQYF.

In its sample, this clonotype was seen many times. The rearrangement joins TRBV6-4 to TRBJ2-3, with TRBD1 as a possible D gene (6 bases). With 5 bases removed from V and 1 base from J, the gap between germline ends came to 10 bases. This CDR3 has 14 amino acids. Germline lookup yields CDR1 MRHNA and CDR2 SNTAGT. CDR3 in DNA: TGTGCCAGCAGTAGGAGACAGGGCACAGATACGCAGTATTTT. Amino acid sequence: CASSRRQGTDTQYF.

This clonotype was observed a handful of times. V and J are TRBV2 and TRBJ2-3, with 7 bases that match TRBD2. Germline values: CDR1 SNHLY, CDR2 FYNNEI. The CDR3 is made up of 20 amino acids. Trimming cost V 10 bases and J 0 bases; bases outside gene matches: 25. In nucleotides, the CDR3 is TGTGCCATCAGAACAGACCCGGGAATGATCGCGGGAGTCAGCACAGATACGCAGTATTTT. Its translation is CAIRTDPGMIAGVSTDTQYF.

The CDR3 bases are TGTGCCAGCAGCCAAGAACAGAATTCACCCCTCCACTTT. Translated, it gives CASSQEQNSPLHF. V gene TRBV3-1 combines with J gene TRBJ1-6; no clear D gene. This CDR3 has 13 amino acids. The V end was cut by 0 bases, the J end by 7 bases, with 4 bases between. From germline, CDR1 is LGHDT and CDR2 YNNKEL (reference sequence).

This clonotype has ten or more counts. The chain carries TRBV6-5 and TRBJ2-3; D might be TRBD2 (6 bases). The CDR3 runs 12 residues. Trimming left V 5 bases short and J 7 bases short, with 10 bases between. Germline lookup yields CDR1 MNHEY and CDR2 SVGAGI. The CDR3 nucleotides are TGTGCCAGCAGTCTGGGGGGTAATACGCAGTATTTT. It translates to CASSLGGNTQYF.

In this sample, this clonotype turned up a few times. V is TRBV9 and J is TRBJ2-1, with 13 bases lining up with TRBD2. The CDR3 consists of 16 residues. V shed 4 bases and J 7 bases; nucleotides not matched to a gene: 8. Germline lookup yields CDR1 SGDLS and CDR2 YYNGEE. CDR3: CASSPRTSGSSNEQFF. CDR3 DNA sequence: TGTGCCAGCAGCCCCCGGACTAGCGGGAGCTCGAATGAGCAGTTCTTC.

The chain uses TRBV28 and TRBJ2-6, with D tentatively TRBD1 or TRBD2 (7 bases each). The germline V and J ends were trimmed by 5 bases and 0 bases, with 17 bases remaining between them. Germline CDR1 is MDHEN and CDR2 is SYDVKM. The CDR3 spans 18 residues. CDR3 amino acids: CASSPGEGAPSGANVLTF. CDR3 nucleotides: TGTGCCAGCAGTCCTGGGGAGGGGGCGCCCTCTGGGGCCAACGTCCTGACTTTC.

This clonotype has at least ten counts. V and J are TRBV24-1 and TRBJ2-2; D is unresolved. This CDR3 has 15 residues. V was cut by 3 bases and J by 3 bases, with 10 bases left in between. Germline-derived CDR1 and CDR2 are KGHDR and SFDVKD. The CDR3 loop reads CATSDRVTDTGELFF. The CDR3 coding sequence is TGTGCCACCAGTGATCGTGTCACTGACACCGGGGAGCTGTTTTTT.

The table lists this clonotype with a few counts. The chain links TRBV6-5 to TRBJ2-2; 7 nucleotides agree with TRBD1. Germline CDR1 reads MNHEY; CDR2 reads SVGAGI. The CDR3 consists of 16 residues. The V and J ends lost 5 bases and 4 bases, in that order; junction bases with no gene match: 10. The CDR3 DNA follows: TGTGCCAGCAGTGGATACAGGGGCGCGGGCACCGGGGAGCTGTTTTTT. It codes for CASSGYRGAGTGELFF.

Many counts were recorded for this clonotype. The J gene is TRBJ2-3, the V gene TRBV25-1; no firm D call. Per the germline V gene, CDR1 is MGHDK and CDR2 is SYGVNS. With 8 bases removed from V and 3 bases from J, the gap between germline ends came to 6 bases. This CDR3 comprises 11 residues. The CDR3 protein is CASGKTDTQYF. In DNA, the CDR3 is TGTGCCAGCGGAAAGACAGATACGCAGTATTTT.

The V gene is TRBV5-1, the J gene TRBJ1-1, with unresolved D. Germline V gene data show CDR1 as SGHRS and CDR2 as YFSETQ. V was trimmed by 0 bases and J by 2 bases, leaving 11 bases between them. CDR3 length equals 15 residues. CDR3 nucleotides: TGCGCCAGCAGCTTGGAGGAGGGCCGTAACACTGAAGCTTTCTTT. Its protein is CASSLEEGRNTEAFF.

In DNA, the CDR3 is TGCGCCAGCTGGAGAGGGGGACTAGCGGTTTCAGATACGCAGTATTTT. Amino acids: CASWRGGLAVSDTQYF. The chain has TRBV10-2 and TRBJ2-3; TRBD2 aligns across 11 bases. V lost 8 bases, J lost 4 bases, and 11 bases stayed unmatched. The germline CDR1 and CDR2 sequences are WSHSY and SAAADI. The CDR3 totals 16 residues.

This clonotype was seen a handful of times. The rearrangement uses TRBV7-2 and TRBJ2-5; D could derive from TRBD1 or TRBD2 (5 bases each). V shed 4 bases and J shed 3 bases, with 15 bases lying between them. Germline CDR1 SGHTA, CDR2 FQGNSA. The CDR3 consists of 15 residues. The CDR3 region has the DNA TGTGCCAGCAGCTCCGGACGGCTGGGGGAAGAGACCCAGTACTTC. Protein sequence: CASSSGRLGEETQYF. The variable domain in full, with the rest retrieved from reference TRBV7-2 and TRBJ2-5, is GAGVSQSPSNKVTEKGKDVELRCDPISGHTALYWYRQSLGQGLEFLIYFQGNSAPDKSGLPSDRFSAERTGGSVSTLTIQRTQQEDSAVYLCASSSGRLGEETQYFGPGTRLLVL.

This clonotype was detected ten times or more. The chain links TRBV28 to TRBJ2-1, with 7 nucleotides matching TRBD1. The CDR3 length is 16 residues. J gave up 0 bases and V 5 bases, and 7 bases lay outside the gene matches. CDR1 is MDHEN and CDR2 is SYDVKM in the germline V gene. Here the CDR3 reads CASSITGVRSYNEQFF. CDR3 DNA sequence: TGTGCCAGCAGTATAACAGGGGTTCGCTCCTACAATGAGCAGTTCTTC.

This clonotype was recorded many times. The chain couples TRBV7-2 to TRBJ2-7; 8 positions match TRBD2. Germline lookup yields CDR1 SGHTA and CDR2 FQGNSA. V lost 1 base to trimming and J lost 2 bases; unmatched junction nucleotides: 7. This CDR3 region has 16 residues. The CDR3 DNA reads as TGTGCCAGCAGCTTAGGAGTTAGCGGGGCAGCCTACGAGCAGTACTTC. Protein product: CASSLGVSGAAYEQYF.

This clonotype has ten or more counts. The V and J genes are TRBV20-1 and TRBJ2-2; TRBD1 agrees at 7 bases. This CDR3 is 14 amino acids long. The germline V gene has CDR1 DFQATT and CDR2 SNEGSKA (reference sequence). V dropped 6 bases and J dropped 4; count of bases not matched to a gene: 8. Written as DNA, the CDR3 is TGCAGTGCGGATCCGGGACAGAGCACCGGGGAGCTGTTTTTT. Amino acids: CSADPGQSTGELFF.

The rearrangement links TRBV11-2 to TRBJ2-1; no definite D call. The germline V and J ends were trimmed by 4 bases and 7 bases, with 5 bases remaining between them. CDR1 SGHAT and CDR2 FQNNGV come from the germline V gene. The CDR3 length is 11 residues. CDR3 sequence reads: CASSYMNEQFF. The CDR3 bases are TGTGCCAGCAGCTATATGAATGAGCAGTTCTTC. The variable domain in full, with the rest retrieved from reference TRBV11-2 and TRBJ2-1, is EAGVAQSPRYKIIEKRQSVAFWCNPISGHATLYWYQQILGQGPKLLIQFQNNGVVDDSQLPKDRFSAERLKGVDSTLKIQPAKLEDSAVYLCASSYMNEQFFGPGTRLTVL.

The CDR3 sequence is CASSLDREPRAFF. The CDR3 nucleotides read TGTGCCAGCAGCTTAGATCGGGAGCCTCGAGCTTTCTTT. The chain carries TRBV11-2 and TRBJ1-1; the D is unclear. Between the trimmed V and J ends, which lost 0 bases and 10 bases, there was a span of 12 bases. Germline-derived CDR1 and CDR2 are SGHAT and FQNNGV. The CDR3 runs 13 residues.

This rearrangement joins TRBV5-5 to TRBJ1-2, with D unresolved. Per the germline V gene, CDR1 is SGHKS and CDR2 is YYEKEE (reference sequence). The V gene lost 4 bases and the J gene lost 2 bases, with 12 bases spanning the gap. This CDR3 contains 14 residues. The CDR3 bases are TGTGCCAGCAGCAAGGAGACGGCAAACTATGGCTACACCTTC. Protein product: CASSKETANYGYTF.

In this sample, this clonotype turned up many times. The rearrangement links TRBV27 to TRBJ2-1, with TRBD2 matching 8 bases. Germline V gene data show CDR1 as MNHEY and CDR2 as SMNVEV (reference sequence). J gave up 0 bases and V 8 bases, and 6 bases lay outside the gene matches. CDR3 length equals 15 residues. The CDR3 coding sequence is TGTGCCAGCCGCATGGGACTAGTCTCCTACAATGAGCAGTTCTTC. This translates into CASRMGLVSYNEQFF.

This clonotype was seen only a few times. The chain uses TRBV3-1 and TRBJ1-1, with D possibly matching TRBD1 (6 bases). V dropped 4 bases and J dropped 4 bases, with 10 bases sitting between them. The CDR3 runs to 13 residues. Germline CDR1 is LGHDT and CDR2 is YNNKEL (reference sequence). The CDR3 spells CASSPGGGTEAFF. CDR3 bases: TGTGCCAGCAGCCCGGGGGGCGGCACTGAAGCTTTCTTT.

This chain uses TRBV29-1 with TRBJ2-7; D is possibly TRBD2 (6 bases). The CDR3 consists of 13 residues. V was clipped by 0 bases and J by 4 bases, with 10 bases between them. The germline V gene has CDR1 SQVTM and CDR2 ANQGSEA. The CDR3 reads CSVEDREAYEQYF. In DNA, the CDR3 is TGCAGCGTTGAAGACAGGGAGGCGTACGAGCAGTACTTC.

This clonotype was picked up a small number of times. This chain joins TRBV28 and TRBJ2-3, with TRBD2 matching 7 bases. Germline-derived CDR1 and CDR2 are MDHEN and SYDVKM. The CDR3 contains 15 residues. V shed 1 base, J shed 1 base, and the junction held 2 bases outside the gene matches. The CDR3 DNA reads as TGTGCCAGCAGTTTATTTCTAGCGGGCACAGATACGCAGTATTTT. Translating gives CASSLFLAGTDTQYF.

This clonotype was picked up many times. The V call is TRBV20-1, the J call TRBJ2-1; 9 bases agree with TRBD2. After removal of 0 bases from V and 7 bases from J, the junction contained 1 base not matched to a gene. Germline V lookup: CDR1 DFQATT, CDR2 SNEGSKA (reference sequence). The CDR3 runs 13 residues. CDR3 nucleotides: TGCAGTGCTAGAGATCTAGCGGGAAATGAGCAGTTCTTC. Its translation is CSARDLAGNEQFF.

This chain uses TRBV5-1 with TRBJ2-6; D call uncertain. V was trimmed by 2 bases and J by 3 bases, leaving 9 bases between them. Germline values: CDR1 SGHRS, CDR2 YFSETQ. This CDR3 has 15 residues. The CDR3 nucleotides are TGCGCCAGCAGCTTAGGAGTGGTTGGGGCCAACGTCCTGACTTTC. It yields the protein CASSLGVVGANVLTF.

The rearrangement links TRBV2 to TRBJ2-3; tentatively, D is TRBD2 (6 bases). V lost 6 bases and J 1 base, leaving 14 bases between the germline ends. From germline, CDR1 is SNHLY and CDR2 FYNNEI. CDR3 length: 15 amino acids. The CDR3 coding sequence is TGTGCCAGCAGATCGACTAGTTCCCGCACAGATACGCAGTATTTT. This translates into CASRSTSSRTDTQYF. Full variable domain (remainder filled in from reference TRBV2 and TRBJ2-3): EPEVTQTPSHQVTQMGQEVILRCVPISNHLYFYWYRQILGQKVEFLVSFYNNEISEKSEIFDDQFSVERPDGSNFTLKIRSTKLEDSAMYFCASRSTSSRTDTQYFGPGTRLTVL.

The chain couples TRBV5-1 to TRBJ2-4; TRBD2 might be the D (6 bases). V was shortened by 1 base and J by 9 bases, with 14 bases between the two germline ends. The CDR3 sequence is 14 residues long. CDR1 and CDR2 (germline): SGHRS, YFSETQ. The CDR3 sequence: CASSLNLDYGIQYF. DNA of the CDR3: TGCGCCAGCAGCTTGAACCTGGACTATGGCATTCAGTACTTC.

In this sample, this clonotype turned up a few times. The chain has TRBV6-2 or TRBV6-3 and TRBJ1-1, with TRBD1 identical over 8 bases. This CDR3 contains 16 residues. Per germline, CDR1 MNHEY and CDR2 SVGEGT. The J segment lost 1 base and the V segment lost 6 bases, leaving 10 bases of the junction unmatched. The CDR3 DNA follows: TGTGCCAGCAGGACCCCCCGGACAGGGAGGAACACTGAAGCTTTCTTT. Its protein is CASRTPRTGRNTEAFF.

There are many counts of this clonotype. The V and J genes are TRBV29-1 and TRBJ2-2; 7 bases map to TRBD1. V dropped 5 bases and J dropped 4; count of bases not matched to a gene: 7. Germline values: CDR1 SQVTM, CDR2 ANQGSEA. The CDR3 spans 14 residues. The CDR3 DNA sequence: TGCAGCGTTACCGGGACAGTGACCACCGGGGAGCTGTTTTTT. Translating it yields CSVTGTVTTGELFF.